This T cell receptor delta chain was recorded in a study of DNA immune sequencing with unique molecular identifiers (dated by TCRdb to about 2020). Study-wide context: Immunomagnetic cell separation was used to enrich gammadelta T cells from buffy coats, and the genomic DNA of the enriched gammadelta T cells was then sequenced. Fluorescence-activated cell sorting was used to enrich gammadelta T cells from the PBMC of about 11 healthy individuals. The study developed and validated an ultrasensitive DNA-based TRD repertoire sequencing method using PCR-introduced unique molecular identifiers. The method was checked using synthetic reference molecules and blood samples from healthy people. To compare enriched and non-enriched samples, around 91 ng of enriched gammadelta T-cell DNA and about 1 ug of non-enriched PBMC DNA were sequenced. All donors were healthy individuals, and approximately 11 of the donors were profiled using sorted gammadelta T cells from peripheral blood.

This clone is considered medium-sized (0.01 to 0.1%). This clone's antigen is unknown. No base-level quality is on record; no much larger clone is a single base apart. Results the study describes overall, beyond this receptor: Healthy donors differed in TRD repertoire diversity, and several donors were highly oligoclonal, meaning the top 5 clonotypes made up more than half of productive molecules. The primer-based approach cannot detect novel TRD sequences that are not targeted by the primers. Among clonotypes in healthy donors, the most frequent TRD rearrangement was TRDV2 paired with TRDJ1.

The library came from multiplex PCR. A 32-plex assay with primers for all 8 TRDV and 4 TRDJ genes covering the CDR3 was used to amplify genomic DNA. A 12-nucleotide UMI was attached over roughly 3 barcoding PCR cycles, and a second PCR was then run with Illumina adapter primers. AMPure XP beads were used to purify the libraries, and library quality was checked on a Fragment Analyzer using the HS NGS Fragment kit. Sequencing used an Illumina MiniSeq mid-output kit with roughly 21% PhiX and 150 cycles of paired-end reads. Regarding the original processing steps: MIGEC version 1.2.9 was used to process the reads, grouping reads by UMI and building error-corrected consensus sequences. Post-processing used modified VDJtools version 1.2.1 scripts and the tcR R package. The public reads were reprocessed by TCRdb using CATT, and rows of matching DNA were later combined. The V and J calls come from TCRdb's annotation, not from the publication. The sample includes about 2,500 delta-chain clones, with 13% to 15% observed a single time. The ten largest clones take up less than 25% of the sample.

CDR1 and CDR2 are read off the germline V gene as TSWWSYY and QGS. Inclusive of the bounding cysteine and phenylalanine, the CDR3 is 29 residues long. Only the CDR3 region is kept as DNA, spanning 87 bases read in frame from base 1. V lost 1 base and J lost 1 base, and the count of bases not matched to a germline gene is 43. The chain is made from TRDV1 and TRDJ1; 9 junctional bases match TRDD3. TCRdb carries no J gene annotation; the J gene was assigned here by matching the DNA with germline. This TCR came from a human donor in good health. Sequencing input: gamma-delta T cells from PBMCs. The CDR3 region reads CALGERFLPTLPYWGTPLSDYGRTDKLIF. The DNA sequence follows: TGTGCTCTTGGGGAACGGTTCCTCCCCACCCTGCCCTACTGGGGGACTCCCCTTTCTGATTACGGGCGCACCGATAAACTCATCTTT.